The 18 T cell receptor beta chains below come from one sample, sequenced in a study of shared clonotypes between healthy human individuals. Libraries were prepared by immunoSEQ multiplex PCR; TCRdb keeps only in-frame clonotypes and omits some of them. The repertoire has fewer than 150,000 clones, around two thirds of them found once; the top ten carry around 24%. The sample comprised memory CD8+ T cells sorted from blood. Stated subset: CD45RO+ cells pooled with CCR7-negative TemRA cells. These receptors were collected from a woman in her twenties or thirties in good health.

This clone was counted between two and nine times. The chain links TRBV5-1 to TRBJ1-2; no definite D call. This CDR3 region has 14 residues. CDR1 is SGHRS, CDR2 YFSETQ, per germline. V shed 0 bases and J shed 4 bases, with 10 bases lying between them. The CDR3 region has the DNA TGCGCCAGCAGCTTGGGACAAGAGGGCTATGGCTACACCTTC. Its protein is CASSLGQEGYGYTF.

The chain links TRBV27 to TRBJ1-5; D remains ambiguous. The CDR3 length is 17 residues. V lost 4 bases, J lost 3 bases, and 19 bases lay in between. Germline V gives CDR1 MNHEY, CDR2 SMNVEV (reference sequence). CDR3 in amino acids: CASSSIQDLDFNQPQHF. DNA for the CDR3: TGTGCCAGCAGTTCGATTCAGGACCTAGATTTCAATCAGCCCCAGCATTTT.

This chain connects TRBV5-4 to TRBJ1-2; possible D gene TRBD1, 5 bases. This CDR3 is 14 amino acids long. Per the germline V gene, CDR1 is SGHNT and CDR2 is YYREEE (reference sequence). The V gene lost 1 base and the J gene lost 7 bases, with 14 bases spanning the gap. The CDR3: CASSLMGTFRGYTF. CDR3 DNA sequence: TGTGCCAGCAGCTTGATGGGGACTTTTCGTGGCTACACCTTC. The full variable domain, with the rest looked up from reference TRBV5-4 and TRBJ1-2, is ETGVTQSPTHLIKTRGQQVTLRCSSQSGHNTVSWYQQALGQGPQFIFQYYREEENGRGNFPPRFSGLQFPNYSSELNVNALELDDSALYLCASSLMGTFRGYTFGSGTRLTVV.

The V gene is TRBV6-6, the J gene TRBJ1-2; D remains unclear. The V gene's germline CDR1 is MNHNY and CDR2 SVGAGI (reference sequence). The CDR3 totals 13 residues. Trimming removed 7 bases from V and 6 bases from J, with 15 bases in between. The DNA for the CDR3 is TGTGCCAGCAACTCGAGGAGGGAGGATGGCTACACCTTC. It specifies CASNSRREDGYTF.

V usage is TRBV7-9 and J usage is TRBJ2-7, with 10 positions matching TRBD2. Trimming took 5 bases from V and 1 from J; bases not matched to a gene: 17. Germline-derived CDR1 and CDR2 are SEHNR and FQNEAQ (reference sequence). CDR3 size: 19 residues. CDR3 nucleotides: TGTGCCAGCAGCCTGCCTGCAAGCGGGAGGGAACTGCGGTCCTACGAGCAGTACTTC. Translation gives CASSLPASGRELRSYEQYF.

Turning to this clone: Other DNA sequences within the sample encode an identical CDR3. This chain connects TRBV7-9 to TRBJ1-1; no firm D call. Per the germline V gene, CDR1 is SEHNR and CDR2 is FQNEAQ (reference sequence). Trimming cost V 5 bases and J 3 bases, with 10 bases left between them. This CDR3 spans 13 amino acids. As DNA, the CDR3 is TGTGCCAGCAGCCCCAGGAGTTACACTGAAGCTTTCTTT. Residues: CASSPRSYTEAFF. The variable domain in full, completed from reference TRBV7-9 and TRBJ1-1, reads DTGVSQNPRHKITKRGQNVTFRCDPISEHNRLYWYRQTLGQGPEFLTYFQNEAQLEKSRLLSDRFSAERPKGSFSTLEIQRTEQGDSAMYLCASSPRSYTEAFFGQGTRLTVV.

The V and J genes are TRBV14 and TRBJ2-5; D is uncertain. Gene TRBJ2-7 matches the end of the DNA better, so the J call may be wrong. The CDR3 extends over 13 amino acids. Germline values: CDR1 SGHDN, CDR2 FVKESK. The CDR3, as DNA: TGTGCCAGCAGCCCATCGGCGGAATACGAGCAGTACTTC. This sequence encodes CASSPSAEYEQYF.

This clone was seen many times. The J gene is TRBJ2-7, the V gene TRBV29-1; D call uncertain. V lost 4 bases and J lost 3, with 4 bases in between. In germline, CDR1 is SQVTM, CDR2 ANQGSEA. CDR3 length: 10 residues. This chain's CDR3 is CSVVDYEQYF. In DNA form, the CDR3 reads TGCAGCGTTGTGGACTACGAGCAGTACTTC.

V and J are TRBV7-8 and TRBJ2-7, with D perhaps given as TRBD1 or TRBD2 (6 bases each). CDR3 length equals 17 residues. CDR1 and CDR2 from the germline V gene are SGHVS and FQNEAQ. V shed 4 bases and J shed 3 bases, with 22 bases lying between them. The CDR3 loop is CASSSSRFRGPHYEQYF. DNA of the CDR3: TGTGCCAGCAGCTCCAGCCGCTTTCGGGGGCCGCACTACGAGCAGTACTTC.

CDR3 coding DNA: TGTGCCTGGAGAGCTCCGGGGACAGCGATGAACACTGAAGCTTTCTTT. Its protein is CAWRAPGTAMNTEAFF. V and J are TRBV30 and TRBJ1-1; TRBD1 matches 7 bases. V was clipped by 3 bases and J by 0 bases; unmatched bases: 10. CDR3 size: 16 residues. Germline lookup yields CDR1 GTSNPN and CDR2 SVGIG (reference sequence). Together with reference TRBV30 and TRBJ1-1, the CDR3 gives the full variable domain: SQTIHQWPATLVQPVGSPLSLECTVEGTSNPNLYWYRQAAGRGLQLLFYSVGIGQISSEVPQNLSASRPQDRQFILSSKKLLLSDSGFYLCAWRAPGTAMNTEAFFGQGTRLTVV.

The chain carries TRBV4-1 and TRBJ2-7; 7 positions match TRBD1. CDR1 and CDR2 (germline): MGHRA, YSYEKL. V lost 1 base and J lost 3; bases outside the gene matches: 9. CDR3 length: 16 amino acids. The CDR3: CASSQVIRGPVYEQYF. CDR3 nucleotides: TGCGCCAGCAGCCAAGTTATTAGGGGGCCCGTCTACGAGCAGTACTTC.

V and J are TRBV5-1 and TRBJ2-5, with 7 bases that match TRBD2. V trimming: 5 bases; J trimming: 3 bases; junction bases outside the gene matches: 10. Germline-derived CDR1 and CDR2 are SGHRS and YFSETQ. This CDR3 has 15 amino acids. CDR3 in amino acids: CASSSATSTEETQYF. Written as DNA, the CDR3 is TGCGCCAGCAGTTCCGCGACTAGCACTGAAGAGACCCAGTACTTC.

In this sample, this clone turned up a few times. V is TRBV25-1 and J is TRBJ1-4, with a possible D match to TRBD1 (5 bases). V lost 8 bases to trimming and J lost 2 bases, with 24 bases between them. This CDR3 contains 18 residues. Germline V lookup: CDR1 MGHDK, CDR2 SYGVNS. The CDR3 nucleotides are TGTGCCAGCGAGGCCGGTCAGGGAAGGAGTGGGACTAATGAAAAACTGTTTTTT. Translation gives CASEAGQGRSGTNEKLFF.

The V gene is TRBV4-1, the J gene TRBJ1-2, with D hard to call. The V and J ends lost 3 bases and 6 bases respectively, with 14 bases between them. Germline-derived CDR1 and CDR2 are MGHRA and YSYEKL. The CDR3 is made up of 14 amino acids. The DNA of the CDR3 is TGCGCCAGCAGCCATCCTGACTTTTTGGATGGCTACACCTTC. Translating it yields CASSHPDFLDGYTF.

This clone was seen a few times. The chain couples TRBV18 to TRBJ2-3, with 7 bases identical to TRBD2. Germline CDR1 KGHSH, CDR2 LQKENI. This CDR3 spans 15 amino acids. Unmatched junction bases numbered 5, after V lost 3 bases and J lost 2 bases. This CDR3 reads CASSPGTIPTDTQYF. The CDR3 DNA reads as TGTGCCAGCTCACCCGGGACTATTCCCACAGATACGCAGTATTTT.

The chain joins TRBV4-2 to TRBJ2-2; 8 bases are shared with TRBD2. V shed 0 bases and J 8 bases; nucleotides not matched to a gene: 5. From germline, CDR1 is LGHNA and CDR2 YNFKEQ. This CDR3 region has 15 residues. CDR3 sequence: CASSQEAGEVGELFF. In DNA form, the CDR3 reads TGTGCCAGCAGCCAAGAAGCGGGAGAGGTTGGGGAGCTGTTTTTT.

V usage is TRBV4-2 and J usage is TRBJ2-5, with 7 bases aligning to TRBD1. The end of the DNA is better explained by TRBJ2-7, so the J call may be wrong. CDR3 length: 16 amino acids. Germline CDR1 reads LGHNA; CDR2 reads YNFKEQ. The CDR3 is CASSQDLGDSSYEQYF. CDR3 DNA: TGTGCCAGCAGCCAAGATTTAGGGGACAGCTCCTACGAGCAGTACTTC.

This clone appeared a few times. The gene calls are TRBV14 and TRBJ1-2; 7 bases align to TRBD1. Germline assignment: CDR1 SGHDN and CDR2 FVKESK. The CDR3 has 16 residues. With V trimmed by 0 bases and J by 8 bases, 12 bases remained unmatched. As DNA, the CDR3 is TGTGCCAGCAGCCAAGATTCTCTCGGAGGGGGCGAAGGCTACACCTTC. This sequence encodes CASSQDSLGGGEGYTF.